Presented here are 8 T cell receptor beta chains from one specimen sequenced in a study of Ad26.COV2.S vaccination and SARS-CoV-2 variants. Repertoires were generated with immunoSEQ multiplex PCR, while TCRdb's copy carries only in-frame clones and drops some. The sample holds about 430,000 clones; around nine tenths are singletons and the top ten take 9% to 15%. The treatment: some 19 received Ad26.COV2.S at low or high dose, single or two shots; 5 received placebo; per-sample allocation not given. Sampling took place 63 days after the first vaccine or placebo injection. The sample in question was peripheral blood, obtained in a trial of Ad26.COV2.S vaccine versus placebo. The receptors were gathered from a person between 18 and 59 years old who received the Ad26.COV2.S COVID-19 vaccine or a placebo.

The chain links TRBV28 to TRBJ1-2; tentatively, D is TRBD1 (5 bases). The germline V gene encodes CDR1 MDHEN and CDR2 SYDVKM. There are 14 residues in the CDR3. Trimming took off 4 bases at V and 5 bases at J, with 14 bases between the two ends. CDR3 sequence reads: CASSYSGAGYGYTF. The CDR3 DNA is TGTGCCAGCAGTTATAGCGGGGCTGGGTATGGCTACACCTTC.

The gene calls are TRBV29-1 and TRBJ1-1; 8 positions agree with TRBD1. The CDR3 consists of 13 residues. V shed 3 bases, J shed 5 bases, and the junction held 5 bases outside the gene matches. Germline CDR1 is SQVTM and CDR2 is ANQGSEA. The CDR3 sequence is CSVDRQGSTEAFF. CDR3 in DNA: TGCAGCGTTGATAGACAGGGGTCGACTGAAGCTTTCTTT.

The chain employs TRBV12-5 and TRBJ1-1; 7 bases align to TRBD1. Germline trimming cut 6 bases from V and 2 bases from J; bases unmatched to any gene: 6. Germline loops: CDR1 LGHNT, CDR2 FRNRAP. The CDR3 covers 14 residues. CDR3 in DNA: TGTGCTAGTGGCAGGGACAGTACCAACACTGAAGCTTTCTTT. Amino acid sequence: CASGRDSTNTEAFF.

CDR3 residues: CASNQGLAPTGMQYF. The CDR3 DNA reads as TGCGCCAGCAACCAAGGACTAGCGCCAACGGGGATGCAGTATTTT. The V call is TRBV5-1, the J call TRBJ2-3; 9 nucleotides line up with TRBD2. The trim removed 6 bases at V and 11 bases at J, leaving 16 bases unmatched. Germline CDR1 and CDR2: SGHRS and YFSETQ. The CDR3 runs to 15 residues.

The chain recombines TRBV19 with TRBJ2-2, with D hard to call. Germline CDR1 is LNHDA and CDR2 is SQIVND (reference sequence). The V end was cut by 5 bases, the J end by 7 bases, with 11 bases between. This CDR3 has 13 residues. This chain's CDR3 is CASSPSMGGELFF. CDR3 coding DNA: TGTGCCAGTAGTCCCTCCATGGGCGGGGAGCTGTTTTTT.

The DNA of the CDR3 is TGTGCCACCAGCAGAGGAGGACAGCAAGAGACCCAGTACTTC. Translated: CATSRGGQQETQYF. J is TRBJ2-5 and V is TRBV15, with D maybe TRBD1 (6 bases). Deletions cut 1 base from V and 2 bases from J, with 8 bases between. Looked up from germline, CDR1 is LNHNV and CDR2 is YYDKDF (reference sequence). The CDR3 covers 14 residues.

This clone is a singleton in its sample. J is TRBJ2-3 and V is TRBV2; D is unclear. The CDR3 has 14 amino acids. Trimming removed 6 bases at V and 2 bases at J, with 12 bases between. Germline CDR1 is SNHLY and CDR2 is FYNNEI. CDR3 in DNA: TGTGCCAGCAGCCGGCGGCTGAACACAGATACGCAGTATTTT. Translation gives CASSRRLNTDTQYF.

The genes are TRBV30 and TRBJ2-2; maybe TRBD1 (6 bases). Germline V gene lookup returns CDR1 GTSNPN and CDR2 SVGIG (reference sequence). The CDR3 is 14 amino acids. Deletions cut 3 bases from V and 4 bases from J, with 12 bases between. The CDR3 loop reads CAWRKGGSTGELFF. Here the CDR3 DNA reads TGTGCCTGGAGAAAAGGGGGTAGCACCGGGGAGCTGTTTTTT. The whole variable domain, filled in from reference TRBV30 and TRBJ2-2, reads SQTIHQWPATLVQPVGSPLSLECTVEGTSNPNLYWYRQAAGRGLQLLFYSVGIGQISSEVPQNLSASRPQDRQFILSSKKLLLSDSGFYLCAWRKGGSTGELFFGEGSRLTVL.